Listed below are T cell receptor beta chains from one sample, sequenced in a study of blood T cell repertoires in COVID-19. Only in-frame clones appear in the TCRdb table, and some are missing; sequencing was by immunoSEQ multiplex PCR. The sample has hundreds of thousands of clones, roughly nine tenths seen once. Sequenced material: PBMCs or T cells enriched from blood (not recorded which). These receptors all stem from a woman in her forties or fifties in a cohort exposed to, infected with or recovered from COVID-19 (not recorded which). Both conserved end residues are part of each CDR3. Fields, in order: clone size, CDR3 length, V gene, J gene, CDR3 protein. Size is omitted from some rows. Given values are once, few, many or a class for expanded clones.

clone_size: -; cdr3_length: 13; v_call: TRBV20-1; j_call: TRBJ2-3; cdr3_aa: CSASPRGGDTQYF
clone_size: -; cdr3_length: 17; v_call: TRBV3-1/TRBV3-2; j_call: TRBJ2-3; cdr3_aa: CASSPRVGGGARDTQYF
clone_size: -; cdr3_length: 13; v_call: TRBV7-3; j_call: TRBJ1-2; cdr3_aa: CASSLSGQGSYTF
clone_size: -; cdr3_length: 17; v_call: TRBV15; j_call: TRBJ2-2; cdr3_aa: CATQAGQGTSNTGELFF
clone_size: -; cdr3_length: 14; v_call: TRBV10-3; j_call: TRBJ1-1; cdr3_aa: CAISDNMRGTEAFF
clone_size: few; cdr3_length: 14; v_call: TRBV6-6; j_call: TRBJ2-5; cdr3_aa: CASSYGATQETQYF
clone_size: -; cdr3_length: 11; v_call: TRBV30; j_call: TRBJ1-1; cdr3_aa: CAWSVRGAAFF
clone_size: -; cdr3_length: 15; v_call: TRBV12-5; j_call: TRBJ1-6; cdr3_aa: CASGLVLQGYSPLHF
clone_size: -; cdr3_length: 14; v_call: TRBV3-1/TRBV3-2; j_call: TRBJ1-4; cdr3_aa: CASSHTGAKEKLFF
clone_size: -; cdr3_length: 15; v_call: TRBV9; j_call: TRBJ1-4; cdr3_aa: CASSVDRGRSEKLFF
clone_size: -; cdr3_length: 13; v_call: TRBV18; j_call: TRBJ2-7; cdr3_aa: CASSHDRSYEQYF
clone_size: -; cdr3_length: 13; v_call: TRBV7-7; j_call: TRBJ1-1; cdr3_aa: CASSLARGTEAFF
clone_size: -; cdr3_length: 14; v_call: TRBV9; j_call: TRBJ2-7; cdr3_aa: CASSVDAGPYEQYF
clone_size: -; cdr3_length: 16; v_call: TRBV28; j_call: TRBJ2-7; cdr3_aa: CASSPFMQGQKYEQYF
clone_size: -; cdr3_length: 15; v_call: TRBV10-3; j_call: TRBJ2-3; cdr3_aa: CAISENSGRTDTQYF
clone_size: -; cdr3_length: 15; v_call: TRBV27; j_call: TRBJ1-6; cdr3_aa: CASSPRGSYNSPLHF
clone_size: -; cdr3_length: 15; v_call: TRBV3-1/TRBV3-2; j_call: TRBJ1-1; cdr3_aa: CASSPYEMGALGAFF
clone_size: -; cdr3_length: 13; v_call: TRBV4-1; j_call: TRBJ1-5; cdr3_aa: CASSQAAGGPQHF
clone_size: -; cdr3_length: 16; v_call: TRBV9; j_call: TRBJ1-3; cdr3_aa: CASSPEGQSSGNTIYF
clone_size: once; cdr3_length: 15; v_call: TRBV2; j_call: TRBJ2-5; cdr3_aa: CASSEGRGGHETQYF
clone_size: -; cdr3_length: 13; v_call: TRBV9; j_call: TRBJ1-2; cdr3_aa: CASSVVDGSGYTF
clone_size: -; cdr3_length: 18; v_call: TRBV11-3; j_call: TRBJ2-3; cdr3_aa: CASSPRGASGSSTDTQYF
clone_size: -; cdr3_length: 18; v_call: TRBV27; j_call: TRBJ2-2; cdr3_aa: CASSLIFGGQVNTGELFF
clone_size: -; cdr3_length: 11; v_call: TRBV3-1/TRBV3-2; j_call: TRBJ2-1; cdr3_aa: CASSLDRAQFF
clone_size: -; cdr3_length: 16; v_call: TRBV4-2; j_call: TRBJ1-5; cdr3_aa: CASSLGWERGNQPQHF
clone_size: -; cdr3_length: 15; v_call: TRBV6-2/TRBV6-3; j_call: TRBJ1-3; cdr3_aa: CASSAIAGAGNTIYF
clone_size: once; cdr3_length: 11; v_call: TRBV30; j_call: TRBJ1-2; cdr3_aa: CAWRIGGGYTF
clone_size: -; cdr3_length: 14; v_call: TRBV2; j_call: TRBJ2-7; cdr3_aa: CASRRTSEVYEQYF
clone_size: -; cdr3_length: 16; v_call: TRBV20-1; j_call: TRBJ1-2; cdr3_aa: CSASGTGDHFNYGYTF
clone_size: -; cdr3_length: 15; v_call: TRBV7-2; j_call: TRBJ2-3; cdr3_aa: CASSGPLGPTDTQYF
clone_size: -; cdr3_length: 13; v_call: TRBV12-3/TRBV12-4; j_call: TRBJ1-1; cdr3_aa: CASSPGTGMFAFF
clone_size: -; cdr3_length: 13; v_call: TRBV5-6; j_call: TRBJ1-2; cdr3_aa: CASSLQGDYGYTF
clone_size: -; cdr3_length: 17; v_call: TRBV28; j_call: TRBJ1-5; cdr3_aa: CASSLIGGQISNQPQHF
clone_size: -; cdr3_length: 14; v_call: TRBV29-1; j_call: TRBJ2-3; cdr3_aa: CSAKLAGYTDTQYF
clone_size: -; cdr3_length: 19; v_call: TRBV7-9; j_call: TRBJ2-1; cdr3_aa: CASSPGDNGGGPHSGEQFF
clone_size: -; cdr3_length: 13; v_call: TRBV3-1/TRBV3-2; j_call: TRBJ1-6; cdr3_aa: CASSLTNRQPLHF
clone_size: -; cdr3_length: 14; v_call: TRBV28; j_call: TRBJ1-2; cdr3_aa: CASSLSGQGHGYTF
clone_size: once; cdr3_length: 15; v_call: TRBV29-1; j_call: TRBJ2-7; cdr3_aa: CSVEESTGQGYEQYF
clone_size: -; cdr3_length: 15; v_call: TRBV4-1; j_call: TRBJ1-4; cdr3_aa: CASSHGQGVHEKLFF
clone_size: -; cdr3_length: 15; v_call: TRBV5-1; j_call: TRBJ2-5; cdr3_aa: CASNRQGATQETQYF
clone_size: -; cdr3_length: 15; v_call: TRBV5-1; j_call: TRBJ1-1; cdr3_aa: CASSPGQGLRTEAFF
clone_size: few; cdr3_length: 15; v_call: TRBV7-3; j_call: TRBJ1-2; cdr3_aa: CASSSSGTVRDGYTF
clone_size: -; cdr3_length: 14; v_call: TRBV10-1; j_call: TRBJ2-3; cdr3_aa: CASRGDTITDTQYF
clone_size: -; cdr3_length: 15; v_call: TRBV19; j_call: TRBJ1-1; cdr3_aa: CASSEDRDLNTEAFF
clone_size: few; cdr3_length: 10; v_call: TRBV20-1; j_call: TRBJ1-2; cdr3_aa: CSATLGGYTF
clone_size: -; cdr3_length: 14; v_call: TRBV2; j_call: TRBJ1-2; cdr3_aa: CASSRATGNYGYTF
clone_size: -; cdr3_length: 14; v_call: TRBV7-3; j_call: TRBJ1-1; cdr3_aa: CASSLQGSGTEAFF
clone_size: -; cdr3_length: 15; v_call: TRBV7-9; j_call: TRBJ2-2; cdr3_aa: CASSLAGAITGELFF
clone_size: -; cdr3_length: 14; v_call: TRBV11-2; j_call: TRBJ2-7; cdr3_aa: CASSFGQGIYEQYF
clone_size: -; cdr3_length: 15; v_call: TRBV7-6; j_call: TRBJ2-7; cdr3_aa: CASSLLLRGDYEQYF
clone_size: -; cdr3_length: 16; v_call: TRBV9; j_call: TRBJ2-2; cdr3_aa: CASSVGGGAGTGELFF
clone_size: -; cdr3_length: 14; v_call: TRBV6-4; j_call: TRBJ2-2; cdr3_aa: CASSPDRASGELFF
clone_size: -; cdr3_length: 17; v_call: TRBV18; j_call: TRBJ1-5; cdr3_aa: CASSPSGGAGGYQPQHF